Shown below are 2 T cell receptor beta chains from a single sample sequenced in a study of blood T cell repertoires in COVID-19. Clones were sequenced by immunoSEQ multiplex PCR, and TCRdb holds only the in-frame ones, with some missing. The sample lists approximately 17,000 clones, roughly 88% seen once, with less than 5.5% in the top ten. Sequenced input: PBMCs or T cells enriched from blood (not recorded which). The receptors here all came from a woman in her 30s who had recovered from COVID-19.

The chain has TRBV4-2 and TRBJ2-3; 11 bases are shared with TRBD2. The J segment lost 3 bases and the V segment lost 1 base, leaving 6 bases of the junction unmatched. Looked up from germline, CDR1 is LGHNA and CDR2 is YNFKEQ. The CDR3 is made up of 17 amino acids. CDR3 nucleotides: TGTGCCAGCAGCCAAGCGCTAGCGGGGGGCGGGACAGATACGCAGTATTTT. It is translated as CASSQALAGGGTDTQYF.

The rearrangement uses TRBV28 and TRBJ1-2, with TRBD1 as a possible D gene (5 bases). Per the germline V gene, CDR1 is MDHEN and CDR2 is SYDVKM. The CDR3 consists of 17 residues. V lost 5 bases to trimming and J lost 3 bases, with 22 bases between them. The DNA for the CDR3 is TGTGCCAGCAGTGCCTCGGACACCCAGACTTGGGACTATGGCTACACCTTC. This gives the protein CASSASDTQTWDYGYTF.